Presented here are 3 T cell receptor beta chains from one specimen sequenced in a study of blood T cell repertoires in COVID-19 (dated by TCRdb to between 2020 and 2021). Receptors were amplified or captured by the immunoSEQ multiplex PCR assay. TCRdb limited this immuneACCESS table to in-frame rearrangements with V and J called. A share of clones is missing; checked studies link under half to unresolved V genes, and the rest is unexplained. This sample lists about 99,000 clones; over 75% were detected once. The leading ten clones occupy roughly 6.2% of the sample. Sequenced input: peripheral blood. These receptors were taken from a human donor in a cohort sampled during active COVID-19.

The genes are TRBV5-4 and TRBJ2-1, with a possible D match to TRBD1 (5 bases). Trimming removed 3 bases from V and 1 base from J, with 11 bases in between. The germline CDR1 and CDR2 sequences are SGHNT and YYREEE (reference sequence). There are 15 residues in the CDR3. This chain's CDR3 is CASSSTQESYNEQFF. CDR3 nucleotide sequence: TGTGCCAGCAGCTCTACACAGGAATCCTACAATGAGCAGTTCTTC.

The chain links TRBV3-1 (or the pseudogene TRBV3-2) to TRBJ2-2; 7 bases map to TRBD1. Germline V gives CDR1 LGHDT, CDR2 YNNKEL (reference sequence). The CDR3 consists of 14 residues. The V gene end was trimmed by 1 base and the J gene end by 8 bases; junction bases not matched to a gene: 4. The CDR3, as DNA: TGTGCCAGCAGCCAAGGGACAGGAGAGGGGGAGCTGTTTTTT. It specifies CASSQGTGEGELFF.

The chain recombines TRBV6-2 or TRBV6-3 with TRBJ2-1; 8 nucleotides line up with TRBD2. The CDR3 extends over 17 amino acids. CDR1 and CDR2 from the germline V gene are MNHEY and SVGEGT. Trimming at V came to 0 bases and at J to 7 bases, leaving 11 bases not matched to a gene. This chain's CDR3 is CASSYSAGAGVDNEQFF. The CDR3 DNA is TGTGCCAGCAGTTACTCCGCTGGAGCGGGAGTGGATAATGAGCAGTTCTTC.